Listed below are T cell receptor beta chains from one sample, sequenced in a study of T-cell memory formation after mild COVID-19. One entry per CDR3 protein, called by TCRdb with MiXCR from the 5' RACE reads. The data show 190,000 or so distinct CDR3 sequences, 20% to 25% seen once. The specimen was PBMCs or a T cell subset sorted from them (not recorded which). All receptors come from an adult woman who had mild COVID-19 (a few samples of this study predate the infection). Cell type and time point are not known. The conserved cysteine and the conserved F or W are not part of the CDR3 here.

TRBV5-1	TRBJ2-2	ASSIGQGDTGELF
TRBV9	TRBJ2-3	ASSRASGGTDTQY
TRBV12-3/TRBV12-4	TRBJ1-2	ASSPELDYGYT
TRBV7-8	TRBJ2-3	ASSTRTGGTDTQY
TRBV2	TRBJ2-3	ASRGARASGGDTSTDTQY
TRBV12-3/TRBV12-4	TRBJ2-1	ASSLGRGDNEQF
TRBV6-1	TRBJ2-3	ASSDGSGGARDTQY
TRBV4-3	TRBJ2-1	ASTQVSSGRATVNEQF
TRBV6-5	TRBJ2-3	ASSYFGGLYTDTQY
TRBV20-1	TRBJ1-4	SARDYFDSNEKLF
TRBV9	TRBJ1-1	ASSPLADRGGTEAF
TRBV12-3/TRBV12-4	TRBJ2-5	ASSFTSRETQY
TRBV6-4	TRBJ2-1	ASSDVAGVSYNEQF
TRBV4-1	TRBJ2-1	ASSQGDTPNEQF
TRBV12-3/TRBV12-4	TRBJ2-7	ASSVPILGGSYEQY
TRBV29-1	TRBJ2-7	SITTPYSPEQY
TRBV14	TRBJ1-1	ASSQASTEAF
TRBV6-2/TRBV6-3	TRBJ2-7	ASSYGAGEQY
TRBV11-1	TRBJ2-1	ASSSQGFLYNEQF
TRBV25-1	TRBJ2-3	ASSESADTQY
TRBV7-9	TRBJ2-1	ASTGRQKYEQF
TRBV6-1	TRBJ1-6	ASSADGSPLH
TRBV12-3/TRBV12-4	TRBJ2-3	ASSPIVRTDTQY
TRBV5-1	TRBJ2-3	ASSLWITDTQY
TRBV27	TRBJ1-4	ASSSGTRAGVEKLF
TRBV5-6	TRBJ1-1	ASSGGTWNTEAF
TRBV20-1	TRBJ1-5	SARAYPLPGPDLYSNQPQH
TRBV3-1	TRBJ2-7	ASSQTVPGAGYEQY
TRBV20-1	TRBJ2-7	SAHRRDLGYEQY
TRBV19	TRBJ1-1	ASSRDRVMNTEAF
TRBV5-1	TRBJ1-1	ASSLEGVNTEAF
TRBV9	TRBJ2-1	ASSGDLSYNEQF
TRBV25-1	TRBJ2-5	ASSGYRDRGETQY
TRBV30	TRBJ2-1	AWSVRLAGDRGNEQF
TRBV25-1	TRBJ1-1	ASSESPLTANTEAF
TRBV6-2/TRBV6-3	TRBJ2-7	ASSDILAGNSYEQY
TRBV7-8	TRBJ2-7	ASSPNPYGGSYEQY
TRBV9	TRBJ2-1	ASSASGGALAPYNEQF
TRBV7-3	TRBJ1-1	AALRANTEAF
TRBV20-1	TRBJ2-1	SARGLAGGNEQF
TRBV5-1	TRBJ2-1	ASSLEGAMEQF
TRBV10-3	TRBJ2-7	AIMKEESSYEQY
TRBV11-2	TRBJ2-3	ASSRRAGVTDTQY
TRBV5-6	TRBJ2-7	ASSGQGANPPYEQY
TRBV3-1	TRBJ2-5	ASSQDLRTSGSIGETQY
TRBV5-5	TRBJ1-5	ASSPWTGFEPQH
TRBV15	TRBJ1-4	ATSAGVYEKLF
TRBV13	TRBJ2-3	ASSARADPQWDTQY
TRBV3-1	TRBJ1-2	ASSQDLAQGKFWGYGYT
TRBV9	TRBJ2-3	ASSVHGTSGGVSTDTQY
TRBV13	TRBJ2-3	ASSPLGAGNTQY
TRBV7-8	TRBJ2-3	ASSLDPSGVGGITDTQY